This T cell receptor beta chain was captured in a study of CD8+CD57+ T cells in acquired aplastic anemia. Overall study findings and caveats: Patients had around 30 CD8+ CDR3 sequences in common with controls (the shared set).

Investigators profiled TCR beta VDJ and CDR3 from genomic DNA template. From the reads, TCRdb called clonotypes with MiXCR, one entry per CDR3 protein. Of about 58,000 distinct CDR3 sequences listed, approximately 52% are singletons. About this clonotype itself: Its antigen is as yet unknown.

Germline-derived CDR1 and CDR2 are DFQATT and SNEGSKA (reference sequence). Trimming removed 0 bases at V and 1 base at J, with 13 bases between. This CDR3 has 15 residues. Those patients picked for sequencing had displayed CD8+CD57+ cell expansion on flow cytometry. Severe acquired aplastic anemia was diagnosed in all patients. Sequenced input: sorted CD4+, CD8+, or CD8+CD57+ T cells (not recorded which) from PBMCs. V gene TRBV20-1 combines with J gene TRBJ2-7; D uncertain. The source of this sequence is a human donor with aplastic anemia. CDR3 nucleotides: TGCAGTGCTAGAGAAAATTTGTATGAGTCCTACGAGCAGTACTTC. Amino acid sequence: CSARENLYESYEQYF.